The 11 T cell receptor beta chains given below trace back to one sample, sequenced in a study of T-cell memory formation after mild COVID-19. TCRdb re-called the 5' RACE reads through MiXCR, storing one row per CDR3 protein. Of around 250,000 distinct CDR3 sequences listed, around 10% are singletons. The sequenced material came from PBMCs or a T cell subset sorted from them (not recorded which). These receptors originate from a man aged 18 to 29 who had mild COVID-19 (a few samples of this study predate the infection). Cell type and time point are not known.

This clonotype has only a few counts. In DNA form, the CDR3 reads TGTGCCAGCACCTCGTCCCGAGATGAGCAGTTCTTC. It codes for CASTSSRDEQFF. The chain uses TRBV11-2 and TRBJ2-1, with D uncertain. The CDR3 spans 12 residues. CDR1 is SGHAT, CDR2 FQNNGV, per germline. The V and J ends lost 7 bases and 8 bases respectively, with 12 bases between them.

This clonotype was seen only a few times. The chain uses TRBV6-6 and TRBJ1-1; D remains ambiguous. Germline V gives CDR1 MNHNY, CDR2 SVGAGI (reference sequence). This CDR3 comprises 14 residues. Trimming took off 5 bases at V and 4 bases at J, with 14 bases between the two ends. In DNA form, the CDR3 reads TGTGCCAGCAGTGACGGGTCTCTGGGCACTGAAGCTTTCTTT. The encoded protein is CASSDGSLGTEAFF.

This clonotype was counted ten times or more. CDR3 sequence: CASSQGGGSSYEQYV. The CDR3 bases are TGCGCCAGCAGCCAGGGCGGGGGGAGCTCCTACGAGCAGTACGTC. The chain links TRBV4-1 to TRBJ2-7; 8 bases map to TRBD2. J lost 0 bases, V lost 3 bases, and 4 bases had no gene match. The CDR3 length is 15 residues. Per germline, CDR1 MGHRA and CDR2 YSYEKL.

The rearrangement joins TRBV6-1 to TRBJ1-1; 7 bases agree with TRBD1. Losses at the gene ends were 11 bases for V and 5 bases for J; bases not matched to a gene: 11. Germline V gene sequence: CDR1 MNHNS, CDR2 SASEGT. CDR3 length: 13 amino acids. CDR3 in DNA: TGTGCCTCTCTCTTGCAGGGGGGGACTGAAGCTTTCTTT. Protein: CASLLQGGTEAFF.

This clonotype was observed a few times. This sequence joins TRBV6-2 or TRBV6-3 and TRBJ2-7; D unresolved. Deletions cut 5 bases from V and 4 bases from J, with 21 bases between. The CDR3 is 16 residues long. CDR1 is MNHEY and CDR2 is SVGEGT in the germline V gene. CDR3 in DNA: TGTGCCAGCAGTCGCGGCGGCTCGTCAGGTGGGTACGAGCAGTACTTC. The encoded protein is CASSRGGSSGGYEQYF.

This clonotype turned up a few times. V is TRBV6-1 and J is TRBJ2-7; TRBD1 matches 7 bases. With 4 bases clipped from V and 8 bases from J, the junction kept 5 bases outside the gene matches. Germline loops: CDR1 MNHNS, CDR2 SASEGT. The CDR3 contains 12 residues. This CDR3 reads CASSGQGDKQYF. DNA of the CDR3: TGTGCCAGCAGTGGACAGGGTGACAAGCAGTACTTC.

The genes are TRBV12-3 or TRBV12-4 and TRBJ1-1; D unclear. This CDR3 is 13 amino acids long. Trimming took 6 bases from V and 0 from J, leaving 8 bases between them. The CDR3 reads CASRRALNTEAFF. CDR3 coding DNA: TGTGCCAGCAGAAGGGCGTTGAACACTGAAGCTTTCTTT.

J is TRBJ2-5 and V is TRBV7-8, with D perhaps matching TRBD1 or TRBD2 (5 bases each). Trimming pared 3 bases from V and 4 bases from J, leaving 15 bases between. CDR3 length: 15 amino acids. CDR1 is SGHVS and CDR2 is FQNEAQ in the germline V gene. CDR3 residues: CASSLAGTTGETQYF. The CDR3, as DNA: TGTGCCAGCAGCTTGGCAGGGACGACTGGAGAGACCCAGTACTTC.

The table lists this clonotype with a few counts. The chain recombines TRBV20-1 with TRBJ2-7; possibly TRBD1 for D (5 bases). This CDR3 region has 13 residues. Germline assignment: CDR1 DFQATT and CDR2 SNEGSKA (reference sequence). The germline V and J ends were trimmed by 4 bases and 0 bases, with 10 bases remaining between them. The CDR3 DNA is TGCAGTGCTACCCAGGGTAGCTCCTACGAGCAGTACGTC. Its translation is CSATQGSSYEQYV.

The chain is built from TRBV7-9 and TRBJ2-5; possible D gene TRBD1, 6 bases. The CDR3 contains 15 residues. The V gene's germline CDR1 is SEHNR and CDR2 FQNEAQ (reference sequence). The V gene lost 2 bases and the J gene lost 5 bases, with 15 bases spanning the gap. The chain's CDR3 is CASSLNQGSMETQYF. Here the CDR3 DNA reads TGTGCCAGCAGCTTAAACCAGGGGAGTATGGAGACCCAGTACTTC.

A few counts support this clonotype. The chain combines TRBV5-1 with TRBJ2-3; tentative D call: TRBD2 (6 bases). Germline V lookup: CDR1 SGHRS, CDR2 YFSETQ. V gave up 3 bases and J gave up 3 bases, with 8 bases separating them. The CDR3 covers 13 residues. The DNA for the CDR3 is TGCGCCAGCAGCTCGGAGGGGACAGATACGCAGTATTTT. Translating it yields CASSSEGTDTQYF.